One sample yielded the 27 T cell receptor beta chains listed below, sequenced in a study of T-cell reconstitution after alpha-beta-depleted transplantation in children (TCRdb year 2016). The library was built by means of PCR. Sequencer: Illumina HiSeq 2500. TCR libraries were prepared with molecular barcoding, using unique molecular identifiers to normalize TCRbeta repertoire quantification. Clones were called with MiXCR by TCRdb after fastp trimmed the public reads at Q25, and only in-frame beta chains were retained. Each entry merges the rows of one CDR3 protein and shows their most common DNA and genes. The sample yields under 450,000 distinct CDR3 sequences; 15% to 20% were counted once. The top ten constitute under 30% of the sample. Reading the label with the study, this specimen's treatment or condition is: allogeneic hematopoietic cell transplantation with graft depleted of TCRalphabeta T cells and CD19 B cells.

Material: PBMCs, mostly from graft donor cells, obtained 360 days after TCRalphabeta/CD19-depleted stem cell transplant. These receptors were taken from a boy under three years old who had a stem cell transplant for Wiskott-Aldrich syndrome, so the T cells may come from the graft donor.

This clonotype was recorded many times. The chain recombines TRBV2 with TRBJ1-2; 9 bases are shared with TRBD1. V was clipped by 8 bases and J by 5 bases; unmatched bases: 6. CDR1 is SNHLY, CDR2 FYNNEI, per germline. CDR3 size: 13 residues. The CDR3 sequence is CASVGTGNYGYTF. For the CDR3, the DNA is TGTGCCAGCGTCGGGACAGGGAATTATGGCTACACCTTC.

This clonotype was observed a handful of times. The J gene is TRBJ2-7, the V gene TRBV11-1; 16 positions agree with TRBD2. The CDR3 contains 18 residues. From germline, CDR1 is SGHAT and CDR2 FQDESV (reference sequence). Losses at the gene ends were 2 bases for V and 2 bases for J; bases not matched to a gene: 6. The CDR3 sequence is CASSLNLGTSGGAYEQYF. The CDR3 DNA follows: TGTGCCAGCAGCTTAAATTTGGGGACTAGCGGGGGGGCCTACGAGCAGTACTTC.

This clonotype showed up just a few times. V gene TRBV29-1 combines with J gene TRBJ1-3; D is uncertain. The CDR3 has 12 residues. Germline V CDR1 and CDR2: SQVTM, ANQGSEA. The V end lost 1 base, the J end lost 0 bases, and 1 base lay between the germline ends. The CDR3 is CSVEGSGNTIYF. The CDR3 nucleotides are TGCAGCGTTGAAGGCTCTGGAAACACCATATATTTT.

The sample holds a few counts of this clonotype. This rearrangement joins TRBV5-1 to TRBJ2-7; perhaps TRBD1 as D (6 bases). The CDR3 is made up of 13 amino acids. The germline V and J ends were trimmed by 8 bases and 0 bases, with 12 bases remaining between them. Looked up from germline, CDR1 is SGHRS and CDR2 is YFSETQ. The CDR3 spells CARIRQVSYEQYF. The DNA for the CDR3 is TGCGCCAGGATTAGACAGGTCTCCTACGAGCAGTACTTC.

The V gene is TRBV5-1, the J gene TRBJ2-1, with TRBD1 identical over 7 bases. The V gene's germline CDR1 is SGHRS and CDR2 YFSETQ. J gave up 8 bases and V 4 bases, and 9 bases lay outside the gene matches. This CDR3 region has 14 residues. The CDR3 sequence: CASSEGALSDEQFF. The CDR3 nucleotides are TGCGCCAGCAGCGAGGGGGCGCTTAGCGATGAGCAGTTCTTC.

This chain joins TRBV6-4 and TRBJ2-6, with D possibly TRBD1 on 5 matching bases. V lost 6 bases, J lost 2 bases, and 17 bases lay in between. The CDR3 contains 17 residues. The germline gives CDR1 MRHNA, CDR2 SNTAGT. The CDR3 DNA reads TGTGCCAGCAGCCCACAGGCGTCTAAAACTGGGGCCAACGTCCTGACTTTC. It is translated as CASSPQASKTGANVLTF.

The V gene is TRBV16, the J gene TRBJ2-3; D may be TRBD2 (6 bases). The CDR3 length is 15 residues. Germline V gene sequence: CDR1 KGHSY, CDR2 FQNENV. V lost 1 base, J lost 0 bases, and 8 bases lay in between. The CDR3 nucleotides are TGTGCCAGCAGCCAATGGGAGGCAAGCACAGATACGCAGTATTTT. Its protein is CASSQWEASTDTQYF.

This clonotype appeared a few times. The chain uses TRBV29-1 and TRBJ2-1; D is unclear. V lost 5 bases, J lost 15 bases, and 11 bases lay in between. Germline V gives CDR1 SQVTM, CDR2 ANQGSEA. The length of the CDR3 is 9 residues. The CDR3 protein is CSVRPIGFF. CDR3 nucleotides: TGCAGCGTTAGGCCTATCGGGTTCTTC.

The rearrangement joins TRBV12-3 or TRBV12-4 to TRBJ2-3, with D unresolved. V was cut by 0 bases and J by 2 bases, with 12 bases left in between. This CDR3 spans 16 amino acids. The CDR3 loop is CASSLALRVFTDTQYF. The CDR3 bases are TGTGCCAGCAGTTTAGCGCTAAGGGTGTTCACAGATACGCAGTATTTT.

This clonotype was observed a few times. This chain connects TRBV12-3 or TRBV12-4 to TRBJ2-7; D gene uncertain. Trimming removed 2 bases from V and 4 bases from J, with 9 bases in between. The CDR3 covers 13 residues. CDR3 protein: CASSLLLGYEQYF. The CDR3 DNA reads as TGTGCCAGCAGTTTACTATTGGGTTACGAGCAGTACTTC.

This clonotype came up a few times. The chain combines TRBV5-5 with TRBJ2-3; D not resolved. The CDR3 consists of 14 residues. Germline CDR1 and CDR2: SGHKS and YYEKEE (reference sequence). V was shortened by 0 bases and J by 5 bases, with 10 bases between the two germline ends. The DNA for the CDR3 is TGTGCCAGCAGCTTGGAGACAACCGGAGATACGCAGTATTTT. This gives the protein CASSLETTGDTQYF.

This chain links TRBV6-5 with TRBJ2-7; D ambiguous. Germline values: CDR1 MNHEY, CDR2 SVGAGI. This CDR3 is 11 amino acids long. Trimming left V 6 bases short and J 6 bases short, with 9 bases between. CDR3 residues: CASSYAGEQYF. The CDR3 DNA reads TGTGCCAGCAGCTACGCAGGCGAGCAGTACTTC.

There are a few counts of this clonotype. The chain joins TRBV29-1 to TRBJ2-1, with TRBD2 identical over 7 bases. The CDR3 loop spans 13 amino acids. V dropped 1 base and J dropped 9; count of bases not matched to a gene: 6. Germline V CDR1 and CDR2: SQVTM, ANQGSEA. The CDR3 sequence is CSVEGGGMSEQFF. The CDR3, as DNA: TGCAGCGTTGAAGGGGGAGGGATGAGTGAGCAGTTCTTC.

This clonotype was detected a few times. V usage is TRBV12-3 or TRBV12-4 and J usage is TRBJ2-7, with 7 bases matching TRBD1. V lost 3 bases and J lost 6; bases outside the gene matches: 8. CDR3 length: 14 residues. The CDR3 DNA follows: TGTGCCAGCAGTTTTGGCGACAGGGTGGGCGAGCAGTACTTC. It encodes CASSFGDRVGEQYF.

This clonotype was seen a few times. V usage is TRBV10-3 and J usage is TRBJ2-7, with D possibly matching TRBD1 (6 bases). There are 14 residues in the CDR3. Trimming removed 4 bases from V and 0 bases from J, with 10 bases in between. Germline CDR1 ENHRY, CDR2 SYGVKD. Written as DNA, the CDR3 is TGTGCCATCAGTGCGGACAGCCGCTCCTACGAGCAGTACTTC. Translated, it gives CAISADSRSYEQYF.

A few counts support this clonotype. The CDR3 coding sequence is TGCAGTGCTTTCTTGTGGTTCCAAGAGACCCAGTACTTC. Encoded protein: CSAFLWFQETQYF. The J gene is TRBJ2-5, the V gene TRBV20-1; D is ambiguous. With 5 bases removed from V and 1 base from J, the gap between germline ends came to 11 bases. This CDR3 contains 13 residues. Germline loops: CDR1 DFQATT, CDR2 SNEGSKA (reference sequence).

The table lists this clonotype with a few counts. The chain recombines TRBV12-3 or TRBV12-4 with TRBJ2-7; D remains ambiguous. Trimming left V 3 bases short and J 4 bases short, with 10 bases between. This CDR3 is built from 13 residues. CDR3 DNA: TGTGCCAGCAGTTTTCACAGCCCTTACGAGCAGTACTTC. This encodes CASSFHSPYEQYF.

This clonotype has only a few counts. This rearrangement joins TRBV12-3 or TRBV12-4 to TRBJ1-1; D gene ambiguous. The length of the CDR3 is 14 residues. V gave up 2 bases and J gave up 3 bases, with 10 bases separating them. CDR3 DNA sequence: TGTGCCAGCAGTTTATGGTTTTCTTACACTGAAGCTTTCTTT. As protein: CASSLWFSYTEAFF.

This clonotype has more than one count but fewer than ten. The genes are TRBV7-9 and TRBJ2-7; a weak D match, TRBD1 (5 bases). V was shortened by 5 bases and J by 3 bases, with 11 bases between the two germline ends. In germline, CDR1 is SEHNR, CDR2 FQNEAQ (reference sequence). The CDR3 runs to 13 residues. The CDR3 region has the DNA TGTGCCAGCAGCGGGCGACAGTTCTACGAGCAGTACTTC. Amino acids: CASSGRQFYEQYF.

The genes are TRBV2 and TRBJ1-1; TRBD1 matches at 9 bases. Germline V lookup: CDR1 SNHLY, CDR2 FYNNEI. The V and J ends lost 5 bases and 3 bases, in that order; junction bases with no gene match: 4. This CDR3 comprises 14 residues. In nucleotides, the CDR3 is TGTGCCAGCAGTCGGACAGGGGTCGACACTGAAGCTTTCTTT. The encoded protein is CASSRTGVDTEAFF.

The CDR3 nucleotides are TGTGCCAGCAGTTTAGGTGGTGTTGAAGCTTTCTTT. Its protein is CASSLGGVEAFF. This chain links TRBV28 with TRBJ1-1; no clear D. The CDR3 runs 12 residues. The ends were cut back, 2 bases at V and 7 bases at J, with 8 bases in the middle. Germline CDR1 MDHEN, CDR2 SYDVKM.

This clonotype occurred a few times. The chain links TRBV20-1 to TRBJ2-3; TRBD1 matches 7 bases. This CDR3 has 13 amino acids. V lost 3 bases to trimming and J lost 7 bases; unmatched junction nucleotides: 7. The V gene's germline CDR1 is DFQATT and CDR2 SNEGSKA (reference sequence). The DNA for the CDR3 is TGCAGTGCTAGCAGGGGGAGAGGAAATACGCAGTATTTT. Protein sequence: CSASRGRGNTQYF.

The chain links TRBV6-1 to TRBJ2-6, with D maybe TRBD1 (5 bases). Germline V gene data show CDR1 as MNHNS and CDR2 as SASEGT. This CDR3 contains 14 residues. Trimming left V 8 bases short and J 0 bases short, with 8 bases between. In DNA form, the CDR3 reads TGTGCCAGCCGCACAGGCTCTGGGGCCAACGTCCTGACTTTC. Its translation: CASRTGSGANVLTF.

Only a few counts were recorded for this clonotype. This rearrangement joins TRBV5-1 to TRBJ1-1; the D gene is possibly TRBD1 (6 bases). The CDR3 covers 14 residues. CDR1 SGHRS and CDR2 YFSETQ come from the germline V gene. V dropped 2 bases and J dropped 0 bases, with 8 bases sitting between them. The CDR3 reads CASSLEGVNTEAFF. The DNA for the CDR3 is TGCGCCAGCAGCTTAGAGGGGGTGAACACTGAAGCTTTCTTT. The variable domain in full, completed from reference TRBV5-1 and TRBJ1-1, reads KAGVTQTPRYLIKTRGQQVTLSCSPISGHRSVSWYQQTPGQGLQFLFEYFSETQRNKGNFPGRFSGRQFSNSRSEMNVSTLELGDSALYLCASSLEGVNTEAFFGQGTRLTVV.

This clonotype was counted ten times or more. The rearrangement joins TRBV6-2 or TRBV6-3 to TRBJ2-1, with D possibly being TRBD2 (5 bases). CDR1 is MNHEY, CDR2 SVGEGT, per germline. Trimming took 4 bases from V and 10 from J, leaving 11 bases between them. The CDR3 is made up of 12 amino acids. This CDR3 is CASSSPDLEQFF. In DNA, the CDR3 is TGTGCCAGCAGTTCCCCGGACTTGGAGCAGTTCTTC.

This chain joins TRBV5-1 and TRBJ2-5, with D tentatively TRBD2 (6 bases). V gave up 0 bases and J gave up 2 bases, with 11 bases separating them. The V gene's germline CDR1 is SGHRS and CDR2 YFSETQ. The CDR3 length is 15 residues. The CDR3 here is CASSLVRGGQETQYF. In nucleotides, the CDR3 is TGCGCCAGCAGCTTGGTCCGGGGAGGTCAAGAGACCCAGTACTTC.

This chain uses TRBV29-1 with TRBJ2-7; tentatively, D is TRBD2 (5 bases). Germline-derived CDR1 and CDR2 are SQVTM and ANQGSEA. The CDR3 sequence is 14 residues long. Trimming removed 7 bases at V and 0 bases at J, with 16 bases between. CDR3 DNA sequence: TGCAGCGCCACCAAATTTGAGGGCTCCTACGAGCAGTACTTC. The encoded protein is CSATKFEGSYEQYF.